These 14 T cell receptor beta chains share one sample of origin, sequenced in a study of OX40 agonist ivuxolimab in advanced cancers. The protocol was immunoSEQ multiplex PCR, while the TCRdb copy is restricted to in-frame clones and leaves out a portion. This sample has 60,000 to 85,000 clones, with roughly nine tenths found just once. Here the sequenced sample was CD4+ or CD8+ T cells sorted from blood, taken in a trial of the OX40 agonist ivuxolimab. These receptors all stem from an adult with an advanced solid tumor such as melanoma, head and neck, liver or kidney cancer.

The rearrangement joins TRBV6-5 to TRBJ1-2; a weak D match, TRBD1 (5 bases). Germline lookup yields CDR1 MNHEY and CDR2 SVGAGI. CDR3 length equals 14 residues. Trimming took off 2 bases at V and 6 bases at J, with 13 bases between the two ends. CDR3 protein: CASSYRRVGNGYTF. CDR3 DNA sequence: TGTGCCAGCAGTTACCGCAGGGTGGGGAATGGCTACACCTTC.

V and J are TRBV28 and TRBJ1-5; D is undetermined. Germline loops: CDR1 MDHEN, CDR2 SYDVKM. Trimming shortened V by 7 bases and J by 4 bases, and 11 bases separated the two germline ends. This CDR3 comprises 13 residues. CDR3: CASISWGNQPQHF. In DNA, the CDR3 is TGTGCCAGCATAAGTTGGGGAAATCAGCCCCAGCATTTT.

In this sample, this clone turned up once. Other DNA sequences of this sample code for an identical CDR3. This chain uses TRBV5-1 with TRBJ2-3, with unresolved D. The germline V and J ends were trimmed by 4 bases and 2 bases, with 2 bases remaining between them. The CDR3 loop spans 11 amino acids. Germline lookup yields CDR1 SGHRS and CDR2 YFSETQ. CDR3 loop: CASSLTDTQYF. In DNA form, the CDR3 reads TGCGCCAGCAGCCTCACAGATACGCAGTATTTT.

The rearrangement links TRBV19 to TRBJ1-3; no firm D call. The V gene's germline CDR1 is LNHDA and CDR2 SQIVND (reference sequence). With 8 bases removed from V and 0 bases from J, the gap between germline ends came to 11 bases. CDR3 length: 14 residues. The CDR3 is CASGQTFSGNTIYF. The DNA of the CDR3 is TGTGCCAGTGGTCAGACATTCTCTGGAAACACCATATATTTT.

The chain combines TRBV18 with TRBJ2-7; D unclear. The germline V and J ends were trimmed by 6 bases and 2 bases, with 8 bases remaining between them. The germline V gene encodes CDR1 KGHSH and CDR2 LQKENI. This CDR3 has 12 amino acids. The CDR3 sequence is CASSPQAYEQYF. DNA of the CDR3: TGTGCCAGCTCTCCTCAGGCCTACGAGCAGTACTTC. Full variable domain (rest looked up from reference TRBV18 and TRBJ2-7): NAGVMQNPRHLVRRRGQEARLRCSPMKGHSHVYWYRQLPEEGLKFMVYLQKENIIDESGMPKERFSAEFPKEGPSILRIQQVVRGDSAAYFCASSPQAYEQYFGPGTRLTVT.

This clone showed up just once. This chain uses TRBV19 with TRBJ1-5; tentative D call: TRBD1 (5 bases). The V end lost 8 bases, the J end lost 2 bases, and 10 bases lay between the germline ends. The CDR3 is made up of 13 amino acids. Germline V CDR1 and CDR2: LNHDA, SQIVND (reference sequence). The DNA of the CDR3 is TGTGCCAGTCGGGGCGCGGGCAATCAGCCCCAGCATTTT. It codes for CASRGAGNQPQHF. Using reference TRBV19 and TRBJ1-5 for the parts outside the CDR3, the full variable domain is DGGITQSPKYLFRKEGQNVTLSCEQNLNHDAMYWYRQDPGQGLRLIYYSQIVNDFQKGDIAEGYSVSREKKESFPLTVTSAQKNPTAFYLCASRGAGNQPQHFGDGTRLSIL.

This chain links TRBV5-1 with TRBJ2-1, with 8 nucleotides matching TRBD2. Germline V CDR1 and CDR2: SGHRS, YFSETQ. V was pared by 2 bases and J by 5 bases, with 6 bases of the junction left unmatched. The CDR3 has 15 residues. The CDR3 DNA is TGCGCCAGCAGCTTTAAAGCGGGGGACCACAATGAGCAGTTCTTC. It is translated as CASSFKAGDHNEQFF.

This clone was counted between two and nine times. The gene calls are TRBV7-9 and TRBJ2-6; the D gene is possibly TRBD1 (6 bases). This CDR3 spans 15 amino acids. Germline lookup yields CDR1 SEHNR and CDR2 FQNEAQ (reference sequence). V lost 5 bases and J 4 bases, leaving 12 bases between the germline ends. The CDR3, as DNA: TGTGCCAGCAGCCTCCAGGGGTTCGGGGCCAACGTCCTGACTTTC. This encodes CASSLQGFGANVLTF. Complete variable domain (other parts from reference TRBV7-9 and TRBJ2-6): DTGVSQNPRHKITKRGQNVTFRCDPISEHNRLYWYRQTLGQGPEFLTYFQNEAQLEKSRLLSDRFSAERPKGSFSTLEIQRTEQGDSAMYLCASSLQGFGANVLTFGAGSRLTVL.

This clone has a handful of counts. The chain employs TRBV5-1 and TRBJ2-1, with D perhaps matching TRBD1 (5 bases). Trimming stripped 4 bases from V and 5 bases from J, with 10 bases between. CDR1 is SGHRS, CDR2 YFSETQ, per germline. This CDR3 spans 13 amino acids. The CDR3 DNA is TGCGCCAGCAGCCTGACAGCCGACAATGAGCAGTTCTTC. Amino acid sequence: CASSLTADNEQFF.

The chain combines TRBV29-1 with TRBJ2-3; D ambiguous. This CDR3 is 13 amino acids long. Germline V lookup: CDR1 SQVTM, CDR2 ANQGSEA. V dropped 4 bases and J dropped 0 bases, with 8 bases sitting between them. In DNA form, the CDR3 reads TGCAGCGTTGCGTTGGGTAGCACAGATACGCAGTATTTT. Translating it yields CSVALGSTDTQYF.

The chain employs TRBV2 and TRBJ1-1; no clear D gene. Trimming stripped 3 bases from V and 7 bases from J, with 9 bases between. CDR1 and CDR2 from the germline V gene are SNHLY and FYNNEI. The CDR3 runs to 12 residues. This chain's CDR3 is CASSDDTNEAFF. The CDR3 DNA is TGTGCCAGCAGTGACGACACCAATGAAGCTTTCTTT.

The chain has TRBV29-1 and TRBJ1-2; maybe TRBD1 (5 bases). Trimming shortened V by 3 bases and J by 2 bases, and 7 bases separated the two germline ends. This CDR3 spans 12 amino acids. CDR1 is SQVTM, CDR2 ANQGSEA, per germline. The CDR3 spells CSVEGQNYGYTF. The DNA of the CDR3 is TGCAGCGTTGAGGGGCAAAACTATGGCTACACCTTC.

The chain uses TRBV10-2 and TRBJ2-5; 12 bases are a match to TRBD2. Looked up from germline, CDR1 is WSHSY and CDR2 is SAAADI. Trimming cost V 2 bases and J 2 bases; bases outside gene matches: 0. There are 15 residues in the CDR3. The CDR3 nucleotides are TGCGCCAGCAGTGAGGGGACTAGCGGGCAAGAGACCCAGTACTTC. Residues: CASSEGTSGQETQYF.

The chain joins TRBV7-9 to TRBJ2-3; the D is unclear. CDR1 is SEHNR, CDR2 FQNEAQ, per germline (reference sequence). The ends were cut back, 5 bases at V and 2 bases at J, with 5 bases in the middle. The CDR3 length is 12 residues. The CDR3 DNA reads TGTGCCAGCAGCCACCCCACAGATACGCAGTATTTT. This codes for CASSHPTDTQYF.